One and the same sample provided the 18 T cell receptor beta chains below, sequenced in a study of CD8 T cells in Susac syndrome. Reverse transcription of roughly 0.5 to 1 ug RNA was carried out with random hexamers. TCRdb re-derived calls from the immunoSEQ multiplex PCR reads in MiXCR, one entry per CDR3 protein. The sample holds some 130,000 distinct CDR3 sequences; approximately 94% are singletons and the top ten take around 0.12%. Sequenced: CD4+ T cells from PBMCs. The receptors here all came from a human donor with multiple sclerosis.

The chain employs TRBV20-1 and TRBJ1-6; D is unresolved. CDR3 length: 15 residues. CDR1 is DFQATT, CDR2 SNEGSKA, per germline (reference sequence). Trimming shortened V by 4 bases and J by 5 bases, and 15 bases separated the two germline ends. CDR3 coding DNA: TGCAGTGCTACATGGAGGGTAAAAGATAATTCACCCCTCCACTTT. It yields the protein CSATWRVKDNSPLHF.

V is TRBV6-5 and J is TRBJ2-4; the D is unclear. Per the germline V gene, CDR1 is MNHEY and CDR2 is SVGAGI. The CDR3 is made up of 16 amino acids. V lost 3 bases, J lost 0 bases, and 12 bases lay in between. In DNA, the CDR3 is TGTGCCAGCAGTTATATGGGCCATTTAGCCAAAAACATTCAGTACTTC. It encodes CASSYMGHLAKNIQYF.

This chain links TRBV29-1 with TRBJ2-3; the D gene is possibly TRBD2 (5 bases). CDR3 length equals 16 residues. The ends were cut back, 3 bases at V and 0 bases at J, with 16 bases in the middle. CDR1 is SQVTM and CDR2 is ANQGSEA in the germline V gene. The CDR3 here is CSVEGSRDTSTDTQYF. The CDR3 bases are TGCAGCGTTGAGGGCAGCCGGGATACTAGCACAGATACGCAGTATTTT.

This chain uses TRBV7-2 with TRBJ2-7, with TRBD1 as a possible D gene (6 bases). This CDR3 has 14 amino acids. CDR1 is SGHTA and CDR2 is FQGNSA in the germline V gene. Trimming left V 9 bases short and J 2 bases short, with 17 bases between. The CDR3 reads CASSISGVAYEQYF. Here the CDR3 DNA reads TGTGCCAGTTCAATTTCAGGGGTCGCCTACGAGCAGTACTTC.

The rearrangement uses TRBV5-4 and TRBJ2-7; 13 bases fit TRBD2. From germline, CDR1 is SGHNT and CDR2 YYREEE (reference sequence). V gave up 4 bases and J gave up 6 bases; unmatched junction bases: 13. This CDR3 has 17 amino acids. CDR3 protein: CASSPGLAGELRSEQYF. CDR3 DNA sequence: TGTGCCAGCAGCCCAGGACTAGCGGGAGAATTGAGGAGCGAGCAGTACTTC.

Here the CDR3 DNA reads TGTGCCAGCAGTCCCCAGCACGACGTGGGCAGACCCCAAGAGACCCAGTACTTC. It specifies CASSPQHDVGRPQETQYF. The gene calls are TRBV7-9 and TRBJ2-5; the D is unclear. Germline CDR1 is SEHNR and CDR2 is FQNEAQ (reference sequence). The germline V and J ends were trimmed by 6 bases and 1 base, with 24 bases remaining between them. This CDR3 is built from 18 residues.

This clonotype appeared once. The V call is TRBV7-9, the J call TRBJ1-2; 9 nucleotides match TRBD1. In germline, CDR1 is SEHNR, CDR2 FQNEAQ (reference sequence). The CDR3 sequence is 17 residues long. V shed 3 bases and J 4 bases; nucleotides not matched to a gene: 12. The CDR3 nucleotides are TGTGCCAGCAGCTTTGGGATGGACAGGGGAAGGACCTATGGCTACACCTTC. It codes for CASSFGMDRGRTYGYTF. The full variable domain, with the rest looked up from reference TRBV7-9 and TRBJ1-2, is DTGVSQNPRHKITKRGQNVTFRCDPISEHNRLYWYRQTLGQGPEFLTYFQNEAQLEKSRLLSDRFSAERPKGSFSTLEIQRTEQGDSAMYLCASSFGMDRGRTYGYTFGSGTRLTVV.

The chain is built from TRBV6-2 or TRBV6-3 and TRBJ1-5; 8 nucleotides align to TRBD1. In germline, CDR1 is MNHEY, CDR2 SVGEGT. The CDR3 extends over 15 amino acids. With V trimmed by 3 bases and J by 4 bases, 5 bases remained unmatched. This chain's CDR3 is CASSYRQGRNQPQHF. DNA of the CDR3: TGTGCCAGCAGTTATCGACAGGGGAGGAATCAGCCCCAGCATTTT.

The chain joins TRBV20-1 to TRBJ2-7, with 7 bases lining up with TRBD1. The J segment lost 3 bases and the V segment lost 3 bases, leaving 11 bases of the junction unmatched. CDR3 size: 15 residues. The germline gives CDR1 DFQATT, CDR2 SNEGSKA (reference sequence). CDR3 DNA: TGCAGTGCTAGTGCCCCGGGACAGCTACTCTACGAGCAGTACTTC. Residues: CSASAPGQLLYEQYF.

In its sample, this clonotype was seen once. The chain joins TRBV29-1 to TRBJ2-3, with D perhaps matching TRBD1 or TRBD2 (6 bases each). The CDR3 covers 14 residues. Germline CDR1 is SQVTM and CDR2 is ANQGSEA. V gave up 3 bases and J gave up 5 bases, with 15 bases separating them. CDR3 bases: TGCAGCGTTGAGGAGGGCAGGGGTGGAGATACGCAGTATTTT. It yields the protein CSVEEGRGGDTQYF.

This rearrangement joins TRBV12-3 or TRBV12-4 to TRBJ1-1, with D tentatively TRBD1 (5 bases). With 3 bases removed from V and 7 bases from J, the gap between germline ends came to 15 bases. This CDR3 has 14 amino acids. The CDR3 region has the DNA TGTGCCAGCAGTTTTGGGGCTCCGGTTCTTGAAGCTTTCTTT. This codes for CASSFGAPVLEAFF.

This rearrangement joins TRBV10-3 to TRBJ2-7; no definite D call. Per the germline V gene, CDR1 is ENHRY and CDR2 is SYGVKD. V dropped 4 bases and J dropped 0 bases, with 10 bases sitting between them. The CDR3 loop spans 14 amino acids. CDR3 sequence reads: CAISGEPNSYEQYF. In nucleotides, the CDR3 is TGTGCCATCAGTGGCGAGCCGAACTCCTACGAGCAGTACTTC.

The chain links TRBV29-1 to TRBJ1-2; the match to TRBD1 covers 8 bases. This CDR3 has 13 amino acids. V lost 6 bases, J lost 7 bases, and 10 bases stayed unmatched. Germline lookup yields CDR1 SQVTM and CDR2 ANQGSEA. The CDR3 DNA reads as TGCAGCGTCCAACAGGGGGGAAAGGGTGGCTACACCTTC. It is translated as CSVQQGGKGGYTF.

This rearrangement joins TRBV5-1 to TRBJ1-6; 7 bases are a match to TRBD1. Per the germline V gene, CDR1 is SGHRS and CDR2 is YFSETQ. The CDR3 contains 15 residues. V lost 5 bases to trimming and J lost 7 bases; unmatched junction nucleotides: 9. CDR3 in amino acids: CASSSTGQLNSPLHF. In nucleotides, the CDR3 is TGCGCCAGCAGTTCCACGGGACAGTTGAATTCACCCCTCCACTTT.

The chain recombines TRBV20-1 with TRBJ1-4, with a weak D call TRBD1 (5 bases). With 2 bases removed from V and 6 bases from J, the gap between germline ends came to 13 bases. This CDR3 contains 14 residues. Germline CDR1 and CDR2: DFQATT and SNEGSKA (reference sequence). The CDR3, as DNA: TGCAGTGCTAGACCGGGACGTCGAGATGAAAAACTGTTTTTT. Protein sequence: CSARPGRRDEKLFF.

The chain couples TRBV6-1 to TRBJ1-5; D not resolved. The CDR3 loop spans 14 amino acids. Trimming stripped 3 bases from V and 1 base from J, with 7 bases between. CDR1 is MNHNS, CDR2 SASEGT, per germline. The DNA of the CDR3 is TGTGCCAGCAGTGAGGGGTTAAGCAATCAGCCCCAGCATTTT. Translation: CASSEGLSNQPQHF.

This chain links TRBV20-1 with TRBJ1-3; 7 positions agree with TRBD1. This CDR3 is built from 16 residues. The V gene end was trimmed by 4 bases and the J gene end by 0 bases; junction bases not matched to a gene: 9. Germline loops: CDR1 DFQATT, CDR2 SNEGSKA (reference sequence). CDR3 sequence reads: CSATTDRAYSGNTIYF. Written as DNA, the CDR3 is TGCAGTGCTACGACCGACAGGGCCTACTCTGGAAACACCATATATTTT.

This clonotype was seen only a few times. The CDR3 DNA is TGTGCCAGCAGCCGGGACAGAGCCTACGAGCAGTACTTC. As protein: CASSRDRAYEQYF. The chain links TRBV2 to TRBJ2-7; 7 bases match TRBD1. Losses at the gene ends were 6 bases for V and 2 bases for J; bases not matched to a gene: 4. The CDR3 length is 13 residues. The germline V gene encodes CDR1 SNHLY and CDR2 FYNNEI. Looking up the rest from reference TRBV2 and TRBJ2-7 gives the full variable domain: EPEVTQTPSHQVTQMGQEVILRCVPISNHLYFYWYRQILGQKVEFLVSFYNNEISEKSEIFDDQFSVERPDGSNFTLKIRSTKLEDSAMYFCASSRDRAYEQYFGPGTRLTVT.